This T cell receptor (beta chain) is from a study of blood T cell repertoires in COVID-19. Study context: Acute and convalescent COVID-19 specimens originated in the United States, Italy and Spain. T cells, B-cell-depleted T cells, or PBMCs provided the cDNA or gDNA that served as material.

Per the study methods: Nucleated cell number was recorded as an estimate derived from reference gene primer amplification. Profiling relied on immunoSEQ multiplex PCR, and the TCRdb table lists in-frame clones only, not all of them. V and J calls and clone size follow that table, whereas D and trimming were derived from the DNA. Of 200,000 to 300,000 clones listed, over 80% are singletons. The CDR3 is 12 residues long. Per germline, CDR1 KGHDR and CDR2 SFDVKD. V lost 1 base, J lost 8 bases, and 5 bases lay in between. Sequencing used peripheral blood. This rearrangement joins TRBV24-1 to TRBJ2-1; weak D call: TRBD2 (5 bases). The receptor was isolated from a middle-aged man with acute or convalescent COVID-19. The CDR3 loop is CATSDFGDEQFF. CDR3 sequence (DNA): TGTGCCACCAGTGATTTCGGGGATGAGCAGTTCTTC.